This T cell receptor beta chain was retrieved from a study of OX40 agonist ivuxolimab in advanced cancers. In the study overall: Past anti-PD-1, anti-PD-L1 or anti-CTLA-4 therapy was accepted, and roughly 40% had received some. Overall study results and limits: In general, CD8+ T cells held more expanded clones than CD4+ did, on average.

Measured with immunoSEQ multiplex PCR; TCRdb has only the in-frame clones, and not every one. The table includes roughly 86,000 clones, approximately 90% detected once. This clone has a handful of counts. Its antigen is still unknown. There are 11 residues in the CDR3. Germline-derived CDR1 and CDR2 are MDHEN and SYDVKM. V was cut by 10 bases and J by 7 bases, with 13 bases left in between. The sample here was CD4+ or CD8+ T cells sorted from blood, taken in a trial of the OX40 agonist ivuxolimab. This sequence joins TRBV28 and TRBJ1-2, with D possibly TRBD1 on 6 matching bases. This TCR came from an adult with an advanced solid tumor such as melanoma, head and neck, liver or kidney cancer. CDR3 sequence reads: CATQGLIGYTF. The CDR3 nucleotides read TGTGCCACCCAGGGGTTGATTGGCTACACCTTC.